The next 18 T cell receptor beta chains were all read from a single sample in a study of blood T cell repertoires in COVID-19. The protocol was immunoSEQ multiplex PCR, while the TCRdb copy is restricted to in-frame clones and leaves out a portion. The profile shows 55,000 to 60,000 clones, roughly 83% of them singletons. The sample comprised peripheral blood. All receptors come from a man aged 65-85 years with active COVID-19.

The genes are TRBV5-6 and TRBJ2-5; 8 bases are shared with TRBD1. V gave up 4 bases and J gave up 1 base; unmatched junction bases: 6. There are 15 residues in the CDR3. In germline, CDR1 is SGHDT, CDR2 YYEEEE. CDR3 in DNA: TGTGCCAGCAGCCGGACAGGGACGAGCCAAGAGACCCAGTACTTC. Amino acid sequence: CASSRTGTSQETQYF.

The J gene is TRBJ2-7, the V gene TRBV6-1, with D maybe TRBD1 (5 bases). The CDR3 has 14 residues. CDR1 and CDR2 (germline): MNHNS, SASEGT. Between the trimmed V and J ends, which lost 0 bases and 2 bases, there was a span of 8 bases. CDR3 region: CASSEAPGTYEQYF. In DNA form, the CDR3 reads TGTGCCAGCAGTGAAGCTCCAGGGACCTACGAGCAGTACTTC.

V usage is TRBV5-1 and J usage is TRBJ2-7; TRBD2 agrees at 13 bases. The CDR3 is 15 residues long. Germline-derived CDR1 and CDR2 are SGHRS and YFSETQ. Trimming removed 0 bases from V and 6 bases from J; junction bases left unmatched: 3. The CDR3 is CASSLGTSGRGEQYF. The CDR3 DNA is TGCGCCAGCAGCTTGGGGACTAGCGGGAGAGGCGAGCAGTACTTC. Combining the CDR3 with reference TRBV5-1 and TRBJ2-7 gives the whole variable domain KAGVTQTPRYLIKTRGQQVTLSCSPISGHRSVSWYQQTPGQGLQFLFEYFSETQRNKGNFPGRFSGRQFSNSRSEMNVSTLELGDSALYLCASSLGTSGRGEQYFGPGTRLTVT.

This chain connects TRBV4-1 to TRBJ1-2; no reliable D call. The CDR3 runs 16 residues. Trimming shortened V by 3 bases and J by 4 bases, and 18 bases separated the two germline ends. Germline loops: CDR1 MGHRA, CDR2 YSYEKL. The CDR3 DNA is TGCGCCAGCAGCCAGAGTTTTGGGAGGAATGGCTATGGCTACACCTTC. Protein product: CASSQSFGRNGYGYTF.

The chain recombines TRBV5-6 with TRBJ2-7; 10 bases align to TRBD2. The length of the CDR3 is 19 residues. Germline V gives CDR1 SGHDT, CDR2 YYEEEE. Trimming took 0 bases from V and 4 from J; bases not matched to a gene: 16. CDR3: CASSLGRLGDLAGAYEQYF. As DNA, the CDR3 is TGTGCCAGCAGCTTGGGACGGCTCGGAGATCTAGCGGGAGCGTACGAGCAGTACTTC.

This rearrangement joins TRBV10-3 to TRBJ1-5; D not certain. The CDR3 extends over 15 amino acids. Trimming removed 4 bases from V and 3 bases from J, with 13 bases in between. CDR1 is ENHRY and CDR2 is SYGVKD in the germline V gene. The CDR3 loop is CAISVSDTNNQPQHF. The CDR3 nucleotides read TGTGCCATCAGTGTCTCTGACACCAACAATCAGCCCCAGCATTTT.

This clone was found once. The chain has TRBV29-1 and TRBJ1-5; no clear D. V lost 7 bases and J 0 bases, leaving 10 bases between the germline ends. The CDR3 consists of 13 residues. Germline-derived CDR1 and CDR2 are SQVTM and ANQGSEA. In DNA form, the CDR3 reads TGCAGCGCCCGGGTGGATAGCAATCAGCCCCAGCATTTT. Translated, it gives CSARVDSNQPQHF.

The sample holds a few counts of this clone. The genes are TRBV2 and TRBJ1-5; D perhaps matches TRBD1 (6 bases). Trimming took 8 bases from V and 5 from J, leaving 16 bases between them. This CDR3 has 14 amino acids. Germline V gives CDR1 SNHLY, CDR2 FYNNEI. The CDR3 here is CASLRGPSYQPQHF. In DNA form, the CDR3 reads TGTGCCAGCCTCAGGGGTCCCTCCTATCAGCCCCAGCATTTT.

The rearrangement joins TRBV2 to TRBJ1-1; a possible D gene is TRBD1 (6 bases). Trimming took 6 bases from V and 4 from J, leaving 15 bases between them. CDR3 length: 14 residues. Germline CDR1 SNHLY, CDR2 FYNNEI. The CDR3 sequence is CASSPQGAGTEAFF. The CDR3 DNA follows: TGTGCCAGCAGCCCACAGGGTGCGGGCACTGAAGCTTTCTTT.

Ten or more counts support this clone. This rearrangement joins TRBV7-2 to TRBJ1-2; D might be TRBD1 (5 bases). The CDR3 length is 13 residues. The V gene lost 5 bases and the J gene lost 7 bases, with 14 bases spanning the gap. Germline CDR1 is SGHTA and CDR2 is FQGNSA. The CDR3 loop is CASSVGGMAGYTF. CDR3 DNA: TGTGCCAGCAGCGTCGGGGGTATGGCTGGCTACACCTTC.

The chain is built from TRBV27 and TRBJ2-3, with a possible D match to TRBD1 (6 bases). This CDR3 is built from 15 residues. Trimming removed 5 bases from V and 3 bases from J, with 15 bases in between. The germline gives CDR1 MNHEY, CDR2 SMNVEV (reference sequence). The CDR3 loop reads CASSAQGSRTDTQYF. CDR3 DNA sequence: TGTGCCAGCAGTGCCCAGGGGAGTAGGACAGATACGCAGTATTTT.

By sample share, this clone is medium-sized. The chain joins TRBV9 to TRBJ2-5; 7 bases are a match to TRBD2. V shed 0 bases and J 5 bases; nucleotides not matched to a gene: 7. The CDR3 sequence is 15 residues long. The germline gives CDR1 SGDLS, CDR2 YYNGEE. This CDR3 reads CASSVDGGGEETQYF. Written as DNA, the CDR3 is TGTGCCAGCAGCGTAGATGGCGGGGGAGAGGAGACCCAGTACTTC.

DNA for the CDR3: TGTGCCAGCAGCGCCGCCGGGGGGCGGGAGGGCCAGGAGACCCAGTACTTC. Its protein product is CASSAAGGREGQETQYF. V and J are TRBV7-6 and TRBJ2-5, with 9 bases matching TRBD2. V shed 5 bases, J shed 5 bases, and the junction held 15 bases outside the gene matches. Germline CDR1 reads SGHVS; CDR2 reads FNYEAQ. The CDR3 length is 17 residues.

V and J are TRBV9 and TRBJ2-1, with TRBD2 matching over 11 bases. V lost 3 bases and J lost 15; bases outside the gene matches: 5. Germline CDR1 is SGDLS and CDR2 is YYNGEE. This CDR3 has 12 residues. DNA of the CDR3: TGTGCCAGCAGCGCTTTAGCGGGAGGGGCGTTCTTC. This encodes CASSALAGGAFF. Variable domain in full (rest from reference TRBV9 and TRBJ2-1): DSGVTQTPKHLITATGQRVTLRCSPRSGDLSVYWYQQSLDQGLQFLIQYYNGEERAKGNILERFSAQQFPDLHSELNLSSLELGDSALYFCASSALAGGAFFGPGTRLTVL.

This chain joins TRBV7-9 and TRBJ1-4; D perhaps matches TRBD1 (5 bases). The CDR3 has 14 residues. Germline CDR1 is SEHNR and CDR2 is FQNEAQ (reference sequence). V lost 2 bases and J 8 bases, leaving 12 bases between the germline ends. DNA for the CDR3: TGTGCCAGCAGCTTACAGGGTTCTCAGGAAAAACTGTTTTTT. It codes for CASSLQGSQEKLFF.

The J gene is TRBJ2-7, the V gene TRBV7-9, with D possibly being TRBD2 (5 bases). The ends were cut back, 11 bases at V and 3 bases at J, with 11 bases in the middle. Per the germline V gene, CDR1 is SEHNR and CDR2 is FQNEAQ (reference sequence). The CDR3 extends over 11 amino acids. In nucleotides, the CDR3 is TGTGCCGGGGAACTAGACTACGAGCAGTACTTC. Amino acid sequence: CAGELDYEQYF.

The chain joins TRBV27 to TRBJ1-1, with 7 bases identical to TRBD1. J gave up 5 bases and V 6 bases, and 9 bases lay outside the gene matches. The CDR3 consists of 14 residues. CDR1 is MNHEY, CDR2 SMNVEV, per germline (reference sequence). CDR3 bases: TGTGCCAGCAGGGGAAGGGACAGAGGAACTGAAGCTTTCTTT. Translation gives CASRGRDRGTEAFF.

This sequence joins TRBV15 and TRBJ1-1; D is ambiguous. This CDR3 spans 14 amino acids. The germline V gene encodes CDR1 LNHNV and CDR2 YYDKDF (reference sequence). Trimming took 0 bases from V and 9 from J, leaving 14 bases between them. CDR3 nucleotides: TGTGCCACCAGCAGAGATCGGGAGGTTTTGCAAGCTTTCTTT. As protein: CATSRDREVLQAFF.